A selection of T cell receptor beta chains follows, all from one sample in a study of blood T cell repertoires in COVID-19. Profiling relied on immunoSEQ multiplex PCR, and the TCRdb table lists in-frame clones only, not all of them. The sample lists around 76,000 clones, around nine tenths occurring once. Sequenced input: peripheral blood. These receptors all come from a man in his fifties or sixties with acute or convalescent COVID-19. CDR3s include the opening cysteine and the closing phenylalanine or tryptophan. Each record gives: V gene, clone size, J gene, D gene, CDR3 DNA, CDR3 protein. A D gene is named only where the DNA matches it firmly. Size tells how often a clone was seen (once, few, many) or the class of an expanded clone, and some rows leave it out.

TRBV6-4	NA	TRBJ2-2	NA	TGTGCCAGCAGTGACCGGACCGGGGAGCTGTTTTTT	CASSDRTGELFF
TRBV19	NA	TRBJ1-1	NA	TGTGCCAGTAGTCGATTATGGGCGAACACTGAAGCTTTCTTT	CASSRLWANTEAFF
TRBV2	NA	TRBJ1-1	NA	TGTGCCAGCAGTGATTCAGTCATGAACACTGAAGCTTTCTTT	CASSDSVMNTEAFF
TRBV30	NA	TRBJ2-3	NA	TGTGCCTGGAGTGTTTCCGGGAGTACAGATACGCAGTATTTT	CAWSVSGSTDTQYF
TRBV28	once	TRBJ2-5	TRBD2	TGTGCCAGCAGTTTGGCAGGGAGGGAGAGGGAGACCCAGTACTTC	CASSLAGRERETQYF
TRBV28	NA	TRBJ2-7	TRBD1	TGTGCCAGCATGACAGGGGTCCACGAGCAGTACTTC	CASMTGVHEQYF
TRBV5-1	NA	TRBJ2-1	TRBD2	TGCGCCAGCAGCTTGCGCCTAGCGGGCAACAATGAGCAGTTCTTC	CASSLRLAGNNEQFF
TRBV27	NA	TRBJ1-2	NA	TGTGCCAGCAGTTCTGATGGGACAAGAGAGGGCTACACCTTC	CASSSDGTREGYTF
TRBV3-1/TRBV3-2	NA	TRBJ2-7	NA	TGTGCCAGCAGCCAAATGCTCGAGAGCTACGAGCAGTACTTC	CASSQMLESYEQYF
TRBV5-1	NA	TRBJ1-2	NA	TGCGCCAGCAGCGAGGGGACACGTGATGGCTACACCTTC	CASSEGTRDGYTF
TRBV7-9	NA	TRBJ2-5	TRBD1	TGTGCCAGCAGCTTCAACAGGGGCCAAGAGACCCAGTACTTC	CASSFNRGQETQYF
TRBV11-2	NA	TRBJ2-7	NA	TGTGCCAGCAGCTTGGATTCGGCGGGGTCCTACGAGCAGTACTTC	CASSLDSAGSYEQYF
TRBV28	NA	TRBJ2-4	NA	TGTGCCAGCAGTTTTCGAGGTGGGATTCAGTACTTC	CASSFRGGIQYF
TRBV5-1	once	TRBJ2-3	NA	TGCGCCAGCAGCTTGCCCAGAACCTCTAGCACAGATACGCAGTATTTT	CASSLPRTSSTDTQYF
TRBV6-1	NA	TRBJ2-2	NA	TGTGCCAGCAGTGAATTCAGTCCGTCCGGGGAGCTGTTTTTT	CASSEFSPSGELFF
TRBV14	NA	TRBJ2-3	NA	TGTGCCAGCAGCCCAACCAGGACTAGCACAGATACGCAGTATTTT	CASSPTRTSTDTQYF
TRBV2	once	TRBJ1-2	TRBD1	TGTGCCAGCAGTTACCTAGGACAGGGGGGAGACTATGGCTACACCTTC	CASSYLGQGGDYGYTF
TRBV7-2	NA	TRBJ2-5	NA	TGTGCCAGCAGCTATGCAGGGGCTCGAGAGACCCAGTACTTC	CASSYAGARETQYF
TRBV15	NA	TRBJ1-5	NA	TGTGCCACCAGCAGAGGGGAATTTTGGCAGGGGAGTCAGCCCCAGCATTTT	CATSRGEFWQGSQPQHF
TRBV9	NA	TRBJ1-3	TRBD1	TGTGCCAGCAGCCCCCCCGGGACAGGCGACGCTCTTACTGGAAACACCATATATTTT	CASSPPGTGDALTGNTIYF
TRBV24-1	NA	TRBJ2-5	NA	TGTGCCACCAGTATCGGCGGAAACCAAGAGACCCAGTACTTC	CATSIGGNQETQYF
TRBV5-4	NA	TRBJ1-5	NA	TGTGCCAGCAGTTTTTGGGGGGAGGTTCAGCCCCAGCATTTT	CASSFWGEVQPQHF
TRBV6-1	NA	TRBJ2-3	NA	TGTGCCAGCAGTGAAGTGTCCGGGGGAGTCACAGATACGCAGTATTTT	CASSEVSGGVTDTQYF
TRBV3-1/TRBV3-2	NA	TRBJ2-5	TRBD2	TGTGCCAGCAGCCAAGTCGGGACTAGCGGGGGGCCCCAGTACTTC	CASSQVGTSGGPQYF
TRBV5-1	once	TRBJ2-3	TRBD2	TGCGCCAGCAGCTTGGAACTAGCGGTCCGCACAGATACGCAGTATTTT	CASSLELAVRTDTQYF
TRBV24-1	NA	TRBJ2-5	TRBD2	TGTGCCACCAGTGACACGACTAGCGGGAAAGAGACCCAGTACTTC	CATSDTTSGKETQYF
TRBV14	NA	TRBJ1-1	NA	TGTGCCAGCAGCCAACGGTTACAGCAGCTGGGCACTGAAGCTTTCTTT	CASSQRLQQLGTEAFF
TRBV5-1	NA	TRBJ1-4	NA	TGCGCCAGCAGCATTACAGGAACAGCAACTAATGAAAAACTGTTTTTT	CASSITGTATNEKLFF
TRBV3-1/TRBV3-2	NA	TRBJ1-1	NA	TGTGCCAGCAGCCAAGTTACAGCTAACACTGAAGCTTTCTTT	CASSQVTANTEAFF
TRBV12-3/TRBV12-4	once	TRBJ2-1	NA	TGTGCCAGCAGCCCCGAACCCGTCGGGGAGCAGTTCTTC	CASSPEPVGEQFF
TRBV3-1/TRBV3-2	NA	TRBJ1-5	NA	TGTGCCAGCAGCCATGGACACACTAATAATAGCAATCAGCCCCAGCATTTT	CASSHGHTNNSNQPQHF
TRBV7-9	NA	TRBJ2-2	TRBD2	TGTGCCAGCAGCTTAGTAGGATCGGCTAGCGGTGACACCGGGGAGCTGTTTTTT	CASSLVGSASGDTGELFF
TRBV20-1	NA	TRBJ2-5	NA	TGCAGTGCTAGTTCGGACAGTGGAATGGAGACCCAGTACTTC	CSASSDSGMETQYF
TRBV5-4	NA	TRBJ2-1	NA	TGTGCCAGCAGCTCGGGGGTGTGGGGTGAGCAGTTCTTC	CASSSGVWGEQFF
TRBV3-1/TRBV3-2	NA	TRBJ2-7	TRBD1	TGTGCCAGCAGCCAGAGACCGGGACAGGGAGGCTACGAGCAGTACTTC	CASSQRPGQGGYEQYF